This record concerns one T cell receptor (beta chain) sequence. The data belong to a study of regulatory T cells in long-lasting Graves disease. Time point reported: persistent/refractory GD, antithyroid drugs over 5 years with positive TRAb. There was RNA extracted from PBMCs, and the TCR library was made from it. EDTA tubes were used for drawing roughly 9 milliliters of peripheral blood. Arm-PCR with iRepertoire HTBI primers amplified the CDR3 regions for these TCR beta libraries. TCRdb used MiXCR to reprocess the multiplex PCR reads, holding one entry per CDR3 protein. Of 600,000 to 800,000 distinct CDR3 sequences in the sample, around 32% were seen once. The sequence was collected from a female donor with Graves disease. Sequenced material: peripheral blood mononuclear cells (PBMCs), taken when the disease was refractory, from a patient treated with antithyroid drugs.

The CDR3 here is CASRINTGELFF. CDR3 coding DNA: TGCGCCAGCAGGATCAACACCGGGGAGCTGTTTTTT. The chain uses TRBV5-1 and TRBJ2-2; D gene unclear. There are 12 residues in the CDR3. With 5 bases removed from V and 2 bases from J, the gap between germline ends came to 4 bases. CDR1 is SGHRS, CDR2 YFSETQ, per germline.